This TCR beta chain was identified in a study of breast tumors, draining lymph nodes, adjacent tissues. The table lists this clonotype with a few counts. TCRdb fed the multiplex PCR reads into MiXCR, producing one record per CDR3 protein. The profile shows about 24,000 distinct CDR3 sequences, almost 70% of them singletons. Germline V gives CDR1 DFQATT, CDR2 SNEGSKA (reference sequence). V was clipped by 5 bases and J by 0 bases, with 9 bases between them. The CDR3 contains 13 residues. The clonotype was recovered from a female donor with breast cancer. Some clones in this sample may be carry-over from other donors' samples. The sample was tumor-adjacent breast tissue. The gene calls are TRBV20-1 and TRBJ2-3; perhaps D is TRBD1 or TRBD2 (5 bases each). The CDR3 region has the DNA TGCAGTGCTGACGGGGCCAGCACAGATACGCAGTATTTT. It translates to CSADGASTDTQYF.